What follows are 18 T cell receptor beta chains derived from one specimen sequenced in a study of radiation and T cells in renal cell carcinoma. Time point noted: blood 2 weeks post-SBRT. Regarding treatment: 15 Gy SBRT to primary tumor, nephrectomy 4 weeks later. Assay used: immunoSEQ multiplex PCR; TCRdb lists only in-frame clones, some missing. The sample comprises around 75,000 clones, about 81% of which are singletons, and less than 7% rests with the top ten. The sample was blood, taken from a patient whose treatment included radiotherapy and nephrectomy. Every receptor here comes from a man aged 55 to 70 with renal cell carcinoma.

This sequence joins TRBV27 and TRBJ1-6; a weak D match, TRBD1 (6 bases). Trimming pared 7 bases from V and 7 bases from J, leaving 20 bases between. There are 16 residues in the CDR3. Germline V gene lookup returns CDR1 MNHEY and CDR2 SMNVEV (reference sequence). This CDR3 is CASKRGDRSFNSPLHF. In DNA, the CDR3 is TGTGCCAGCAAAAGGGGGGACCGTAGCTTCAATTCACCCCTCCACTTT.

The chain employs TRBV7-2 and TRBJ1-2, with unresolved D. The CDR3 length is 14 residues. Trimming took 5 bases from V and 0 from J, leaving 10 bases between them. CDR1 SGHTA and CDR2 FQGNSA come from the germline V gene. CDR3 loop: CASSLQATNYGYTF. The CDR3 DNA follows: TGTGCCAGCAGCCTTCAAGCTACTAACTATGGCTACACCTTC.

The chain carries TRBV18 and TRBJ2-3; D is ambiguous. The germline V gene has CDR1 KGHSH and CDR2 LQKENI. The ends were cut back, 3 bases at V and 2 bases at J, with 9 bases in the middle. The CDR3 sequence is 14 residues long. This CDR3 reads CASSPLSNTDTQYF. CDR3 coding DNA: TGTGCCAGCTCACCTCTCTCTAACACAGATACGCAGTATTTT.

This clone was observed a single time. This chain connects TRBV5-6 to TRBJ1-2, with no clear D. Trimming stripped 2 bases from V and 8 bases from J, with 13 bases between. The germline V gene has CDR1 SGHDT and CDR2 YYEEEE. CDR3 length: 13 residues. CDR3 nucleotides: TGTGCCAGCAGCTTCTTCCAATCCCGGGGCTACACCTTC. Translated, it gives CASSFFQSRGYTF.

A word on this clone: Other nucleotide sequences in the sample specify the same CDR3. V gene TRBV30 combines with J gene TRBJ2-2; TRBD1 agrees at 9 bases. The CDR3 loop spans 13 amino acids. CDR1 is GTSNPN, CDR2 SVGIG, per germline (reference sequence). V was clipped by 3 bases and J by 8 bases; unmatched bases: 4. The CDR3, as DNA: TGTGCCTGGAGACAGGGGGCGGGGGGGGAGCTGTTTTTT. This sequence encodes CAWRQGAGGELFF.

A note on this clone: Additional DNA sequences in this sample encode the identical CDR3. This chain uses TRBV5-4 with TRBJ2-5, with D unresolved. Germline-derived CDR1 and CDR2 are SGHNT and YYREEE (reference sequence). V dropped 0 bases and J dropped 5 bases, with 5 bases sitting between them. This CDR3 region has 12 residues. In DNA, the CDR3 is TGTGCCAGCAGCTTGGATGGGGAGACCCAGTACTTC. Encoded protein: CASSLDGETQYF.

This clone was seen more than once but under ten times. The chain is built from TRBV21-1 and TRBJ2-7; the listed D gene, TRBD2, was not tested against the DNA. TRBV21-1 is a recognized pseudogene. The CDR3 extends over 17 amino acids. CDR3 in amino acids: CASSKERGGGSLNEQYF. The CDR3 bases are TGTGCCAGCAGCAAAGAGAGGGGGGGCGGGAGCCTCAACGAGCAGTACTTC.

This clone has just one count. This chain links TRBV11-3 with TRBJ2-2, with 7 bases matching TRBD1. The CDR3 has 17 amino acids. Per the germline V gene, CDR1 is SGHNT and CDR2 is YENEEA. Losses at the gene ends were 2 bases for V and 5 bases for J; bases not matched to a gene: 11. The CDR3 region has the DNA TGTGCCAGCAGCTTACGCGCACAGGGGTCTCATACCGGGGAGCTGTTTTTT. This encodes CASSLRAQGSHTGELFF.

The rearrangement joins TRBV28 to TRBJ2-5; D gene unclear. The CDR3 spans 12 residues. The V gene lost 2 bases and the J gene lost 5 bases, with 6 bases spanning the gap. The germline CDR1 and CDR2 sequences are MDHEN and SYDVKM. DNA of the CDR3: TGTGCCAGCAGTTTACTAGTGGAGACCCAGTACTTC. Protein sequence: CASSLLVETQYF.

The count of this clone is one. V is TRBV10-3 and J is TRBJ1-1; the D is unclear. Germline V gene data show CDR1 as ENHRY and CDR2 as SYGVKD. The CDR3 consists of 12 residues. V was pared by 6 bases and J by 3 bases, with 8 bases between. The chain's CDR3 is CAIRREDTEAFF. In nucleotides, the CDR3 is TGTGCCATCAGGAGGGAAGACACTGAAGCTTTCTTT.

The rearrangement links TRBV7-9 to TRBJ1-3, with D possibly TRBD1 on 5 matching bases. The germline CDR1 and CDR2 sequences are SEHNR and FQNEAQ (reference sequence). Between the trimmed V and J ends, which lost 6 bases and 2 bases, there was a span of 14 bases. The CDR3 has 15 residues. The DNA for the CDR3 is TGTGCCAGCAGAAACCCCGTGACAGCTGGAAACACCATATATTTT. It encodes CASRNPVTAGNTIYF.

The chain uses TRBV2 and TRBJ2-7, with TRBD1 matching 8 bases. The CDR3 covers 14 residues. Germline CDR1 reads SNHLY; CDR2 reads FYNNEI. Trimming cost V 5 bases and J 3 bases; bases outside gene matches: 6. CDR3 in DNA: TGTGCCAGCAGTCCGGACAGGGTCAGCTACGAGCAGTACTTC. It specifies CASSPDRVSYEQYF.

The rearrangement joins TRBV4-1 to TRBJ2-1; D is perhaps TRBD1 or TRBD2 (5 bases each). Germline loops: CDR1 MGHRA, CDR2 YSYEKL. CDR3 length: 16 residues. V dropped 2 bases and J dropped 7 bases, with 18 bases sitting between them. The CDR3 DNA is TGCGCCAGCAGCCAATCGGCGGTGAGGGGCCCAAATGAGCAGTTCTTC. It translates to CASSQSAVRGPNEQFF.

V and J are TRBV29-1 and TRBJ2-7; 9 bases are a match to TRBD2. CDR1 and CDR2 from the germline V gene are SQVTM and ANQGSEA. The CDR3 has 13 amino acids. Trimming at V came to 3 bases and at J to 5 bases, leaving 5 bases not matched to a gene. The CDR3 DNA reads TGCAGCGTTGACGCGGGAGGGCCGCACGAGCAGTACTTC. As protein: CSVDAGGPHEQYF.

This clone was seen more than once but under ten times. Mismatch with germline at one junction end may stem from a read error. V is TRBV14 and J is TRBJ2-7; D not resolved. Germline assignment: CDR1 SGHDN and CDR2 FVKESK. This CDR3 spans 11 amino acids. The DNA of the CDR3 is TGTGCCAGCAGCCAAGATGGACCCTCCCACTTC. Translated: CASSQDGPSHF.

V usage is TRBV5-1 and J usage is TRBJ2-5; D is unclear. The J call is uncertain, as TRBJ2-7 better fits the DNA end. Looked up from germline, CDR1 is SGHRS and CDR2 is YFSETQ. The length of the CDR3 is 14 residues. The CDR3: CASSWLTAAYEQYF. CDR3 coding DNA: TGCGCCAGCAGCTGGCTGACGGCAGCCTACGAGCAGTACTTC.

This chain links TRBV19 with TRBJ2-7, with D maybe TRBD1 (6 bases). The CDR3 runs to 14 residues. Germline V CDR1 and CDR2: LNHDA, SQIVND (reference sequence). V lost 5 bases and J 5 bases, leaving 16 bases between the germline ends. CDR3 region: CASSGPGARNEQYF. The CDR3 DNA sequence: TGTGCCAGTAGTGGCCCAGGGGCGAGGAACGAGCAGTACTTC.

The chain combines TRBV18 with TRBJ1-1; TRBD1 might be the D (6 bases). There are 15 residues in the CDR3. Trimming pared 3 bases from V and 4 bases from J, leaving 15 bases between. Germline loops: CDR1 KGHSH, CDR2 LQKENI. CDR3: CASSPTTGGATEAFF. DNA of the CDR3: TGTGCCAGCTCACCGACGACAGGAGGGGCCACTGAAGCTTTCTTT.